These 5 T cell receptor beta chains were all obtained from the same sample, sequenced in a study of T cell responses to AZD1222 COVID-19 vaccine. Using immunoSEQ multiplex PCR, the repertoire was profiled, and TCRdb retains in-frame clones only, with some absent. The table has over 150,000 clones, about nine tenths seen once. The specimen comprised peripheral blood, sampled on day 0 of AZD1222 vaccination. The receptors derive from an adult in good health.

V is TRBV30 and J is TRBJ1-1; tentative D call: TRBD1 (6 bases). The length of the CDR3 is 11 residues. Germline CDR1 reads GTSNPN; CDR2 reads SVGIG (reference sequence). The V gene lost 5 bases and the J gene lost 6 bases, with 10 bases spanning the gap. The CDR3 protein is CAWSKGAEAFF. CDR3 DNA sequence: TGTGCCTGGTCTAAGGGGGCTGAAGCTTTCTTT.

The chain has TRBV6-4 and TRBJ1-6, with 7 nucleotides matching TRBD1. Germline V gene sequence: CDR1 MRHNA, CDR2 SNTAGT. The CDR3 has 15 amino acids. Trimming removed 6 bases from V and 5 bases from J; junction bases left unmatched: 7. CDR3 in amino acids: CASSPRQGNNSPLHF. DNA of the CDR3: TGTGCCAGCAGCCCTAGACAGGGAAATAATTCACCCCTCCACTTT.

The chain joins TRBV27 to TRBJ2-1, with TRBD2 as a possible D gene (5 bases). V lost 5 bases and J 5 bases, leaving 19 bases between the germline ends. CDR1 MNHEY and CDR2 SMNVEV come from the germline V gene (reference sequence). The CDR3 contains 16 residues. This chain's CDR3 is CASSPPGLPFNNEQFF. The CDR3 coding sequence is TGTGCCAGCAGTCCACCCGGACTGCCGTTTAACAATGAGCAGTTCTTC.

The rearrangement links TRBV7-2 to TRBJ1-2; the match to TRBD1 covers 7 bases. The germline V gene encodes CDR1 SGHTA and CDR2 FQGNSA. Trimming removed 5 bases from V and 4 bases from J; junction bases left unmatched: 4. The CDR3 runs to 13 residues. The CDR3 protein is CASSGRDSYGYTF. Here the CDR3 DNA reads TGTGCCAGCAGCGGTCGGGACAGCTATGGCTACACCTTC. Supplemented by reference TRBV7-2 and TRBJ1-2, the full variable domain reads GAGVSQSPSNKVTEKGKDVELRCDPISGHTALYWYRQSLGQGLEFLIYFQGNSAPDKSGLPSDRFSAERTGGSVSTLTIQRTQQEDSAVYLCASSGRDSYGYTFGSGTRLTVV.

In its sample, this clone was seen a few times. This chain connects TRBV5-1 to TRBJ2-2, with D perhaps TRBD1 or TRBD2 (5 bases each). The germline V gene has CDR1 SGHRS and CDR2 YFSETQ. The CDR3 contains 14 residues. V gave up 4 bases and J gave up 3 bases, with 10 bases separating them. The CDR3 is CASSREGYTGELFF. In DNA, the CDR3 is TGCGCCAGCAGCCGAGAGGGGTACACCGGGGAGCTGTTTTTT.